These 2 T cell receptor beta chains share one sample of origin, sequenced in a study of blood T cell repertoires in COVID-19. Clones were read by immunoSEQ multiplex PCR, and TCRdb kept only the in-frame ones, dropping some. In the table there are 95,000 to 110,000 clones, 70% to 90% of which are singletons. Source material: peripheral blood. The receptors come from a woman aged 55-69 years with acute or convalescent COVID-19.

The V and J genes are TRBV7-9 and TRBJ2-1; no firm D call. V lost 1 base to trimming and J lost 7 bases, with 5 bases between them. The CDR3 extends over 12 amino acids. Germline lookup yields CDR1 SEHNR and CDR2 FQNEAQ (reference sequence). CDR3 protein: CASSLGANEQFF. The CDR3 DNA follows: TGTGCCAGCAGCTTAGGGGCTAATGAGCAGTTCTTC.

This rearrangement joins TRBV5-1 to TRBJ2-1; D is possibly TRBD2 (6 bases). CDR3 size: 14 residues. Germline V CDR1 and CDR2: SGHRS, YFSETQ. Trimming pared 6 bases from V and 7 bases from J, leaving 17 bases between. CDR3 residues: CASTPGLKGNEQFF. The CDR3 coding sequence is TGCGCCAGCACACCGGGACTCAAGGGGAATGAGCAGTTCTTC.